A selection of T cell receptor beta chains follows, all from one sample in a study of T cells in Graves' hyperthyroidism and ophthalmopathy. TCRdb re-derived calls from the multiplex PCR reads in MiXCR, one entry per CDR3 protein. The sample has 200,000 to 250,000 distinct CDR3 sequences; over 20% are singletons. The sample consisted of blood. These receptors were taken from a woman in her forties with Graves' ophthalmopathy. Each CDR3 is given with its conserved first and last residue. Each record gives: D gene, CDR3 length, J gene, clone size, V gene, CDR3 protein, CDR3 DNA. A D gene is named only where the DNA matches it firmly. Rows give clone size only sometimes, using once, few, many, or a class for an expanded clone.

>-|11|TRBJ1-2|-|TRBV10-3
CAISDPGPCTF
TGTGCCATCAGTGACCCGGGTCCTTGTACCTTC
>TRBD1|14|TRBJ1-2|many|TRBV6-1
CASSRDSSNYGYTF
TGTGCCAGCAGTCGGGACAGCTCTAACTATGGCTACACCTTC
>-|13|TRBJ2-7|many|TRBV6-5
CASSSGFPRVQYF
TGTGCCAGCAGCTCAGGGTTCCCACGGGTGCAGTACTTC
>-|15|TRBJ1-5|many|TRBV30
CAWSVRGHSNQPQHF
TGTGCCTGGAGTGTACGAGGGCATAGCAATCAGCCCCAGCATTTT
>-|16|TRBJ2-7|many|TRBV12-3/TRBV12-4
CASSFVDPYQFYEQYF
TGTGCCAGCAGTTTCGTCGATCCGTATCAATTCTACGAGCAGTACTTC
>TRBD1|15|TRBJ1-1|-|TRBV28
CASSSQGVDGTEAFF
TGTGCCAGCAGTTCCCAGGGGGTAGATGGCACTGAAGCTTTCTTT
>TRBD2|17|TRBJ2-7|many|TRBV27
CASSPTSGRAFWDEQYF
TGTGCCAGCAGTCCTACTAGCGGGAGGGCCTTTTGGGACGAGCAGTACTTC
>TRBD1|15|TRBJ2-7|-|TRBV6-1
CASEKEDRGTYEQYF
TGTGCCAGCGAAAAAGAGGACAGGGGCACCTACGAGCAGTACTTC
>TRBD2|15|TRBJ2-7|many|TRBV12-3/TRBV12-4
CASSFQSGGFLEQYF
TGTGCCAGCAGTTTTCAGAGCGGGGGTTTCCTCGAGCAGTACTTC
>-|14|TRBJ2-2|many|TRBV5-1
CASSFNNPSGELFF
TGCGCCAGCAGCTTCAACAACCCTTCCGGGGAGCTGTTTTTT
>TRBD2|17|TRBJ2-5|many|TRBV28
CASSLYSPSGSQETQYF
TGTGCCAGCAGTTTATATTCCCCTAGCGGGAGCCAAGAGACCCAGTACTTC
>TRBD2|18|TRBJ2-5|many|TRBV7-2
CASSLGLTAGGSQETQYF
TGTGCCAGCAGCTTAGGTTTGACGGCGGGAGGAAGCCAAGAGACCCAGTACTTC
>-|13|TRBJ1-1|few|TRBV28
CASSYNKNTEAFF
TGTGCCAGCAGTTACAATAAGAACACTGAAGCTTTCTTT
>-|16|TRBJ1-1|-|TRBV6-5
CASSLRSRARNTEAFF
TGTGCCAGCAGCTTAAGGTCTCGGGCGCGGAACACTGAAGCTTTCTTT
>-|12|TRBJ1-1|many|TRBV6-1
CASRRQDREAFF
TGTGCCAGCAGGCGACAAGACCGTGAAGCTTTCTTT
>-|14|TRBJ2-5|many|TRBV4-1
CASSQVIGVETQYF
TGCGCCAGCAGCCAAGTGATCGGGGTGGAGACCCAGTACTTC
>-|15|TRBJ2-7|-|TRBV28
CASSLNRDAAFEQYF
TGTGCCAGCAGTTTAAACAGGGACGCGGCCTTCGAGCAGTACTTC
>-|13|TRBJ2-2|-|TRBV18
CASSPHSTGELFF
TGTGCCAGCTCACCGCATAGCACCGGGGAGCTGTTTTTT
>-|14|TRBJ2-7|many|TRBV10-3
CAISEIQGSYEQYF
TGTGCCATCAGTGAAATACAGGGCTCCTACGAGCAGTACTTC
>TRBD2|20|TRBJ2-1|many|TRBV4-2
CASSQAEGLASQSSYNEQFF
TGTGCCAGCAGCCAAGCCGAAGGACTAGCCTCTCAGAGCTCCTACAATGAGCAGTTCTTC
>-|11|TRBJ2-7|-|TRBV6-1
CASSDRIEQYF
TGTGCCAGCAGTGACCGCATAGAGCAGTACTTC
>TRBD1|16|TRBJ2-7|many|TRBV11-2
CASSLQGQAVSYEQYF
TGTGCCAGCAGCCTCCAGGGACAGGCGGTCTCCTACGAGCAGTACTTC
>-|14|TRBJ2-7|many|TRBV28
CASSFAGITYEQYF
TGTGCCAGCAGTTTTGCGGGAATTACTTACGAGCAGTACTTC
>-|14|TRBJ1-1|-|TRBV28
CASSGADMNTEAFF
TGTGCCAGCTCCGGGGCAGATATGAACACTGAAGCTTTCTTT
>TRBD2|13|TRBJ2-7|many|TRBV20-1
CSAPGLAGGEQYF
TGCAGTGCTCCCGGACTAGCGGGCGGGGAGCAGTACTTC
>-|11|TRBJ1-2|many|TRBV29-1
CSVIQLYGYTF
TGCAGCGTAATACAGCTCTATGGCTACACCTTC
>TRBD1|11|TRBJ2-5|many|TRBV20-1
CSVDREETQYF
TGCAGTGTTGACAGGGAAGAGACCCAGTACTTC
>-|15|TRBJ2-4|-|TRBV20-1
CSATFGSTAKNIQYF
TGCAGTGCAACATTTGGCTCAACTGCCAAAAACATTCAGTACTTC
>TRBD2|18|TRBJ2-5|many|TRBV3-1
CASSLGTSGRTRQETQYF
TGTGCCAGCAGCCTTGGGACTAGCGGGAGGACTCGTCAAGAGACCCAGTACTTC
>TRBD2|19|TRBJ2-3|many|TRBV12-3/TRBV12-4
CASSSDLSGMSPSTDTQYF
TGTGCCAGCAGTTCCGATCTAAGCGGGATGAGCCCTAGCACAGATACGCAGTATTTT
>-|12|TRBJ2-5|many|TRBV6-4
CASREGQETQYF
TGTGCCAGCAGGGAAGGGCAAGAGACCCAGTACTTC
>-|13|TRBJ2-7|many|TRBV19
CASSLMGTYEQYF
TGTGCCAGTAGTTTAATGGGGACATACGAGCAGTACTTC
>TRBD2|16|TRBJ2-5|many|TRBV11-1
CASSPRLAGVEETQYF
TGTGCCAGCAGCCCACGACTAGCGGGAGTAGAAGAGACCCAGTACTTC
>TRBD2|14|TRBJ2-5|-|TRBV19
CASSGGNPEGSQYF
TGTGCCAGCTCCGGGGGGAACCCAGAGGGGTCCCAGTACTTC
>TRBD2|14|TRBJ2-4|many|TRBV7-2
CASTPTSGTDIQYF
TGTGCCAGCACCCCGACTAGCGGGACAGACATTCAGTACTTC
>-|11|TRBJ2-4|many|TRBV30
CALEVGNIQYF
TGTGCCCTCGAGGTGGGAAACATTCAGTACTTC
>-|14|TRBJ1-1|many|TRBV7-9
CASSLEGWDTEAFF
TGTGCCAGCAGCTTAGAGGGATGGGACACTGAAGCTTTCTTT
>-|15|TRBJ2-2|once|TRBV7-8
CASSPGQGRTGELFF
TGTGCCAGCAGCCCCGGGCAGGGGAGGACCGGGGAGCTGTTTTTT
>-|16|TRBJ1-2|-|TRBV5-1
CASSLDPTGSYYGYTF
TGCGCCAGCAGCTTAGATCCAACAGGGTCGTACTATGGCTACACCTTC
>TRBD1|14|TRBJ1-2|-|TRBV18
CASSPPDRAGGYTF
TGTGCCAGCTCACCACCGGACAGGGCGGGAGGCTACACCTTC
>-|17|TRBJ2-2|few|TRBV4-1
CASSKGSLGPNTGELFF
TGCGCCAGCAGCAAGGGGTCCCTTGGGCCGAACACCGGGGAGCTGTTTTTT
>-|16|TRBJ1-5|few|TRBV20-1
CSASRDAQGGNQPQHF
TGCAGTGCTAGCAGGGACGCACAGGGAGGCAATCAGCCCCAGCATTTT
>-|12|TRBJ2-7|many|TRBV6-5
CASSPKPWEQYF
TGTGCCAGCAGCCCTAAACCCTGGGAGCAGTACTTC
>TRBD1|14|TRBJ1-1|-|TRBV10-3
CAIRPGQGDGEAFF
TGTGCCATCAGGCCCGGACAGGGGGACGGTGAAGCTTTCTTT
>TRBD1|14|TRBJ2-7|-|TRBV7-2
CASSRPGQGGEQYF
TGTGCCAGCAGCCGCCCGGGACAGGGGGGTGAGCAGTACTTC
>-|12|TRBJ1-5|many|TRBV7-8
CASSLTGLPDNF
TGTGCCAGCAGCCTCACAGGGTTACCTGACAATTTT